This T cell receptor beta chain comes out of a study of T cells in Graves' hyperthyroidism and ophthalmopathy. Findings and limits, study-wide: Appearing also in blood were most of the thyroid clonotypes expanded above 0.001.

This clonotype was detected a few times. Antigen unknown. A much larger clone differs by one base, so this may be a read error. The study included ophthalmopathy patients with Clinical Activity Score at least 3, NOSPECS grade at least 4 and duration under 3 months. Clinical symptoms, serum thyroxine, TRAb, thyroid ultrasound and orbital computed tomography informed diagnoses. The source material, RNA transcripts, was used to amplify TCR beta CDR3 regions. RT-PCR in the first round (using the HTBI primer set) targeted the TCR CDR3. TCRdb reprocessed the multiplex PCR reads via MiXCR and lists one record per CDR3 protein. There are 400,000 to 450,000 distinct CDR3 sequences in the sample; roughly 14% occur only once, and about 13% lies in the top ten. This clonotype was obtained from a young man with Graves' ophthalmopathy. The sample consisted of blood.

The DNA of the CDR3 is TGTGCCAGTAATAACCCGAACACCGGGGAGCTGTTTTTT. Translation: CASNNPNTGELFF. The gene calls are TRBV19 and TRBJ2-2; D is undetermined. V lost 7 bases and J 0 bases, leaving 6 bases between the germline ends. CDR1 is LNHDA and CDR2 is SQIVND in the germline V gene (reference sequence). The CDR3 spans 13 residues.